A selection of T cell receptor beta chains follows, all from one sample in a study of blood T cell repertoires in COVID-19. Clones were sequenced by immunoSEQ multiplex PCR, and TCRdb holds only the in-frame ones, with some missing. The data hold over 200,000 clones, with approximately 89% observed a single time. The sequenced material came from peripheral blood. The origin of the receptors is a man aged 40-49 years who had recovered from COVID-19. Each CDR3 is given with its conserved first and last residue. The order of the fields is D gene, J gene, clone size, V gene, CDR3 protein, CDR3 DNA. A D gene is named only where the DNA matches it firmly. Size is omitted from some rows. Given values are once, few, many or a class for expanded clones.

.,TRBJ1-1,.,TRBV4-3,CASSRRWGGDTEAFF,TGCGCCAGCAGCCGCCGTTGGGGGGGCGACACTGAAGCTTTCTTT
.,TRBJ1-3,.,TRBV19,CASSMGGSGNTIYF,TGTGCCAGTAGTATGGGAGGGTCCGGAAACACCATATATTTT
.,TRBJ1-1,few,TRBV28,CASRSGTQAFF,TGTGCCAGCAGGTCGGGGACTCAGGCTTTCTTT
.,TRBJ2-3,.,TRBV5-4,CASSSLAHSDTQYF,TGTGCCAGCAGCTCTCTAGCGCACTCAGATACGCAGTATTTT
.,TRBJ2-7,.,TRBV4-3,CASSQDPTNYEQYF,TGCGCCAGCAGCCAAGATCCCACAAACTACGAGCAGTACTTC
TRBD1,TRBJ1-1,.,TRBV15,CATSRGGDRATEAFF,TGTGCCACCAGCAGAGGTGGGGACAGGGCCACTGAAGCTTTCTTT
.,TRBJ2-7,.,TRBV7-9,CASSSPAAVPYEQYF,TGTGCCAGCAGCTCTCCCGCGGCGGTCCCCTACGAGCAGTACTTC
.,TRBJ2-7,.,TRBV11-2,CASSSPRGSREQYF,TGTGCCAGCAGCTCCCCACGGGGGTCACGCGAGCAGTACTTC
TRBD1,TRBJ1-5,.,TRBV27,CASSPGTEFNQPQHF,TGTGCCAGCAGTCCAGGGACAGAGTTTAATCAGCCCCAGCATTTT
TRBD1,TRBJ2-3,.,TRBV10-3,CAISALLGQGVTDTQYF,TGTGCCATCAGTGCCCTATTGGGACAGGGGGTCACAGATACGCAGTATTTT
TRBD2,TRBJ2-3,.,TRBV27,CASTTLITSGRDFGTQYF,TGTGCCAGCACAACTCTAATTACTAGCGGGCGTGATTTTGGTACGCAGTATTTT
TRBD1,TRBJ1-5,.,TRBV5-1,CASLGTGVNQPQHF,TGCGCCAGTCTAGGGACAGGGGTAAATCAGCCCCAGCATTTT
.,TRBJ1-4,.,TRBV7-9,CASSLPQTTNEKLFF,TGTGCCAGCAGCTTACCACAGACCACTAATGAAAAACTGTTTTTT
.,TRBJ2-7,.,TRBV5-1,CASRDAHYEQYF,TGCGCCAGCCGGGATGCACACTACGAGCAGTACTTC
.,TRBJ1-2,.,TRBV19,CASSIGQNAPNYGYTF,TGTGCCAGTAGTATAGGACAGAACGCTCCTAACTATGGCTACACCTTC
.,TRBJ2-3,.,TRBV7-9,CASSFLGGGADTQYF,TGTGCCAGCAGCTTTTTAGGGGGAGGGGCAGATACGCAGTATTTT
TRBD2,TRBJ2-1,.,TRBV7-9,CASSLRLAGAYNEQFF,TGTGCCAGCAGCTTACGGCTAGCGGGGGCCTACAATGAGCAGTTCTTC
.,TRBJ2-7,.,TRBV7-2,CASSLQGRGEQYF,TGTGCCAGCAGCTTACAGGGGCGCGGGGAGCAGTACTTC
.,TRBJ1-5,once,TRBV5-5,CASSGAGNADQPQHF,TGTGCCAGCAGTGGGGCAGGGAACGCGGATCAGCCCCAGCATTTT
.,TRBJ1-6,.,TRBV18,CASSPRTRTDNSPLHF,TGTGCCAGCTCACCGCGGACTCGGACGGATAATTCACCCCTCCACTTT
.,TRBJ2-1,.,TRBV2,CASSESGRQFF,TGTGCCAGCAGTGAATCCGGGAGGCAGTTCTTC
TRBD1,TRBJ2-1,.,TRBV6-5,CASSYSGTGRNEQFF,TGTGCCAGCAGTTACTCTGGGACAGGGAGGAATGAGCAGTTCTTC
.,TRBJ2-7,.,TRBV5-8,CASSMELQGYEQYF,TGTGCCAGCAGCATGGAACTTCAGGGCTACGAGCAGTACTTC
TRBD1,TRBJ1-2,.,TRBV6-5,CASSYSRTGGSYGYTF,TGTGCCAGCAGTTACAGCCGGACAGGGGGCTCCTATGGCTACACCTTC
.,TRBJ1-2,.,TRBV5-1,CASSLEGVRGYTF,TGCGCCAGCAGCTTGGAAGGGGTTAGGGGCTACACCTTC
TRBD1,TRBJ2-5,once,TRBV5-4,CASSLDRGRQETQYF,TGTGCCAGCAGCTTAGACAGGGGTAGACAAGAGACCCAGTACTTC
.,TRBJ2-1,.,TRBV7-2,CASSQRNDEQFF,TGTGCCAGCAGCCAGCGGAACGATGAGCAGTTCTTC
.,TRBJ2-5,once,TRBV7-2,CASSSEETQYF,TGTGCCAGCAGTAGCGAAGAGACCCAGTACTTC
TRBD1,TRBJ2-2,.,TRBV19,CASTRAQGTGELFF,TGTGCCAGTACCAGGGCACAGGGGACCGGGGAGCTGTTTTTT
TRBD1,TRBJ1-5,.,TRBV11-3,CASSLEPYRDRDQPQHF,TGTGCCAGCAGCTTAGAACCATACCGGGACAGGGATCAGCCCCAGCATTTT
TRBD2,TRBJ2-7,.,TRBV15,CATSSLLAGFDEQYF,TGTGCCACCAGCAGTTTACTAGCGGGTTTCGACGAGCAGTACTTC
.,TRBJ2-1,.,TRBV27,CASSFLPPGDRNEQFF,TGTGCCAGCAGTTTCTTACCTCCCGGGGATCGCAATGAGCAGTTCTTC
.,TRBJ1-1,.,TRBV4-3,CASSQAPSADTEAFF,TGCGCCAGCAGCCAAGCCCCCAGCGCTGACACTGAAGCTTTCTTT
.,TRBJ2-4,.,TRBV2,CASSTLAKNIQYF,TGTGCCAGCTCCACTTTGGCCAAAAACATTCAGTACTTC
TRBD2,TRBJ2-7,.,TRBV10-3,CAIRGAGAYLEQYF,TGTGCCATCCGTGGAGCGGGAGCCTATTTGGAGCAGTACTTC
.,TRBJ1-1,.,TRBV6-5,CASSYSSRGTEAFF,TGTGCCAGCAGTTACTCCTCTAGGGGGACTGAAGCTTTCTTT
.,TRBJ2-5,.,TRBV5-1,CASSLETERKTQYF,TGCGCCAGCAGCCTAGAGACGGAAAGGAAGACCCAGTACTTC
TRBD1,TRBJ2-7,.,TRBV11-3,CASSSQGASYEQYF,TGTGCCAGCAGTTCTCAGGGGGCTAGCTACGAGCAGTACTTC
TRBD1,TRBJ1-4,once,TRBV28,CASSRGQGGSATNEKLFF,TGTGCCAGCAGCCGGGGACAGGGCGGAAGTGCAACTAATGAAAAACTGTTTTTT
TRBD1,TRBJ2-3,.,TRBV5-1,CASGPWTGHTDTQYF,TGCGCCAGCGGCCCTTGGACAGGACACACAGATACGCAGTATTTT
TRBD1,TRBJ2-7,.,TRBV19,CASSKRDSYEQYF,TGTGCCAGTAGTAAGAGGGACAGCTACGAGCAGTACTTC
TRBD1,TRBJ2-7,.,TRBV19,CASSSGTGISEQYF,TGTGCCAGTAGTTCCGGGACAGGGATAAGCGAGCAGTACTTC
TRBD2,TRBJ2-1,once,TRBV10-3,CAISGGLGLADYNEQFF,TGTGCCATCAGTGGGGGATTGGGACTAGCGGACTACAATGAGCAGTTCTTC
.,TRBJ1-4,.,TRBV2,CASRGGLLYEKLFF,TGTGCCAGCAGGGGGGGACTGCTTTACGAAAAACTGTTTTTT
.,TRBJ2-5,.,TRBV27,CASRTLGEETQYF,TGTGCCAGCAGGACTCTAGGGGAAGAGACCCAGTACTTC
TRBD2,TRBJ2-3,.,TRBV2,CASSEVTSGRADTQYF,TGTGCCAGCAGTGAAGTAACTAGCGGGAGGGCAGATACGCAGTATTTT
.,TRBJ1-1,few,TRBV18,CASSHRGPDLPEAFF,TGTGCCAGCTCACACCGGGGTCCCGACCTCCCTGAAGCTTTCTTT
TRBD1,TRBJ1-6,medium-sized,TRBV15,CATSREDRVYSPLHF,TGTGCCACCAGCAGAGAGGACAGGGTTTATTCACCCCTCCACTTT
.,TRBJ1-1,.,TRBV5-4,CASSPQTAINTEAFF,TGTGCCAGCAGCCCGCAGACAGCGATTAACACTGAAGCTTTCTTT
.,TRBJ2-3,.,TRBV7-8,CASRLRFPTDTQYF,TGTGCCAGCAGACTAAGGTTTCCCACAGATACGCAGTATTTT
TRBD1,TRBJ1-2,few,TRBV10-2,CASSPNAGQGRRGYTF,TGCGCCAGCAGTCCCAACGCCGGACAGGGGCGTCGAGGCTACACCTTC
TRBD2,TRBJ2-1,.,TRBV6-1,CASSEAPLAGVLSIYNEQFF,TGTGCCAGCAGTGAAGCACCGCTAGCGGGAGTACTTTCTATCTACAATGAGCAGTTCTTC
.,TRBJ2-3,.,TRBV19,CASSITGSDTQYF,TGTGCCAGTAGTATCACAGGGTCAGATACGCAGTATTTT
.,TRBJ2-1,.,TRBV19,CASSIRDPYNEQFF,TGTGCCAGTAGTATCCGGGATCCCTACAATGAGCAGTTCTTC
TRBD2,TRBJ2-5,.,TRBV9,CASSVDPSGGTRETQYF,TGTGCCAGCAGCGTCGATCCTAGCGGGGGGACCAGGGAGACCCAGTACTTC
TRBD2,TRBJ2-1,.,TRBV6-6,CASSQTLAGSPYNEQFF,TGTGCCAGCAGTCAAACACTAGCGGGATCACCTTACAATGAGCAGTTCTTC
.,TRBJ2-2,.,TRBV9,CASSVSGLGTGELFF,TGTGCCAGCAGCGTTTCGGGACTGGGCACCGGGGAGCTGTTTTTT